This T cell receptor (beta chain) was captured by sequencing in a study of T cell changes during pregnancy in multiple sclerosis. The CDR3 spans 15 residues. Germline assignment: CDR1 MNHEY and CDR2 SVGAGI. The V and J ends lost 0 bases and 5 bases respectively, with 13 bases between them. Libraries were prepared by immunoSEQ multiplex PCR; TCRdb keeps only in-frame clonotypes and omits some of them. The sample consists of 35,000 to 50,000 clones, 89% of them appearing once. The material sequenced was CD4+ T cells from peripheral blood mononuclear cells, taken after pregnancy. The clonotype was recovered from a female donor with multiple sclerosis, enrolled in a pregnancy study. The chain joins TRBV6-5 to TRBJ1-1; possible D gene TRBD1, 5 bases. The CDR3 DNA reads TGTGCCAGCAGTTACTCGCCAGGGAGGAGGACTGAAGCTTTCTTT. Residues: CASSYSPGRRTEAFF.